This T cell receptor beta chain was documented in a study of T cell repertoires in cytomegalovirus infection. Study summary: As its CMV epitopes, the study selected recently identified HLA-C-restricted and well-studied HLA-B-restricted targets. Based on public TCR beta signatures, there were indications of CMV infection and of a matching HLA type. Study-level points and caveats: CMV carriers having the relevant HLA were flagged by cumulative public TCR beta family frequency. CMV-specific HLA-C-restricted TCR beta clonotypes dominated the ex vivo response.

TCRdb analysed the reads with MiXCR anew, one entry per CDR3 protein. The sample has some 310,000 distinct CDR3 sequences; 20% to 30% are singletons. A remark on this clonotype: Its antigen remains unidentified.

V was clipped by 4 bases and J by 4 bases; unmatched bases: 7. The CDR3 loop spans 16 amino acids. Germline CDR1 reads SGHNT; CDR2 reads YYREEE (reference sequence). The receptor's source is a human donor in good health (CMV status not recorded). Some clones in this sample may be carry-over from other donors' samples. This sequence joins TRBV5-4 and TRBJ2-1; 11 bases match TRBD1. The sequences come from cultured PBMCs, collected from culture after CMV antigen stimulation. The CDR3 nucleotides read TGTGCCAGCAGCGTAAGGACAGGGGGCCTATACAATGAGCAGTTCTTC. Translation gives CASSVRTGGLYNEQFF.